What follows describes a single T cell receptor beta chain. There is no known antigen for this receptor. A much larger clonotype is one base distant, so this may be a read error. CDR1 is given as SGHTA and CDR2 as FQGTGA, both from the germline V gene. V drops 5 bases and J drops 8 bases, leaving 15 bases in between. There are 13 amino acids in the CDR3, from cysteine to phenylalanine inclusive. The DNA shown is the 39-base CDR3, in frame from base 1. The protocol used for the library was 5' RACE. The sequencer listed for this sample is Illumina HiSeq 2500. A second PCR of about 6 to 12 cycles was run with a J-beta primer mix and a sample-barcoded 5' primer. A unique molecular identifier was introduced onto each TCR beta cDNA molecule by a template-switch 5' adaptor carrying 12 random nucleotides. Each sample yielded at least 2.5 million CDR3-containing paired-end reads. First-strand cDNA synthesis was performed from all RNA using the Mint cDNA synthesis kit, with priming by a TRBC-specific oligonucleotide. Following uracil-DNA glycosylase treatment, a first 18-cycle PCR with universal primers M1SS and BC2_uni_R was performed on all cDNA. The published analysis was carried out like this. For normalization, 1 million high-quality reads, each with a distinct molecular identifier, were randomly selected from each sample. Reads with shared molecular identifiers were discarded instead of being binned into consensus sequences. CDR3 identification, clonotype clustering and error correction used MiTCR with a Q25 quality threshold and the strictest error-elimination algorithm. A nonparametric unseen species model with Euler transformation was used to estimate a lower bound on total TCR beta diversity. TCRdb ran its own pipeline on the public reads, namely fastp trimming at Q25 and MiXCR clone calling, and kept in-frame beta chains. All rows with the same CDR3 protein become a single entry with the most common DNA and genes. For this entry, the V and J calls and clone size follow TCRdb and not the study's own pipeline. For this sample there are about 640,000 distinct CDR3 sequences; about 30% appear just once. The ten largest make up approximately 15% of the sample.

Systemically healthy Caucasian individuals from Russia, roughly 40 in total and aged about 6 to 95 years, were included as donors. Each donor gave 8 to 10 milliliters of peripheral blood, drawn into EDTA-treated Vacutainer tubes. Ficoll-Paque density-gradient centrifugation was used to isolate PBMCs, with at least 6 million obtained per sample. Trizol reagent was used to extract total RNA from PBMCs, with at least 6 micrograms per sample. The percentages of naive CD45RAhigh/CD27high T cells were determined by flow cytometry on a PBMC aliquot from every donor. The data derive from a study of blood T cells in healthy people across ages (dated by TCRdb to about 2015). Background on the whole study: In model experiments, roughly one uniquely barcoded TCR beta cDNA molecule per two T cells was captured by template switching. Donors of different ages were randomly distributed across sequencing lanes to avoid experimental bias. Using deep sequencing normalized with unique cDNA molecular identifiers, the study measured how TCR beta repertoire diversity changes with age. The donors were divided into four age groups: young (average around 17 years), middle-aged (around 41), aged (under 70) and long-lived (about 90). The study analyzed two additional independent replicas of 1 million unique cDNA reads from the same blood draw for two donors, one aged 18 to 30 and one aged 80 or older.

Points the paper makes about the study in general: As age increased, observed TCR beta diversity per million T cells dropped in a roughly linear way, and a significant reduction was already evident by age 40. Because donor CMV infection status was unknown, age-related changes in expanded clonotypes were potentially confounded. Because profiling used bulk unsorted PBMCs, naive and antigen-experienced compartments could not be compared conclusively. Compared with the aged group, more naive CD4+ T cells, fewer expanded clones and increased TCR diversity were shown by the long-lived group, suggesting age selection. There was a strong correlation between observed TCR beta diversity and the percentage of naive T cells measured by flow cytometry. Estimates of total diversity based on one million sequenced T cells were regarded as lower bounds and as underestimates.

Sample: blood. This TCR derives from an elderly woman in good health. The chain employs TRBV7-3 and TRBJ1-2, with an unclear D gene assignment. The CDR3 protein sequence reads: CASSDRAGGGYTF. Here is the DNA: TGTGCCAGCAGCGACCGGGCCGGCGGGGGCTACACCTTC.